Reported below is one T cell receptor beta chain. Its antigen is not known. The source of the sample is a study of cytomegalovirus exposure and HLA in healthy donors. Study outcomes and limitations: Previously analyzed data showed that most TCR beta V segments were productive at a frequency of about 90% or about 30%. The listing of roughly 160 TCR beta chains classed them as cytomegalovirus-associated. As was reported, the classifier diagnosed cytomegalovirus status with high specificity and sensitivity.

Healthy bone marrow donors made up the donor group. This CDR3 has 13 amino acids. J lost 5 bases, V lost 5 bases, and 6 bases had no gene match. The germline gives CDR1 SGHDT, CDR2 YYEEEE. The PCR had 60 Vbeta and 13 Jbeta primers. Profiling relied on immunoSEQ multiplex PCR, and the TCRdb table lists in-frame clones only, not all of them. The sample comprises 110,000 to 150,000 clones, approximately 78% of which are singletons, and about 2.4% rests with the top ten. The sequence was collected from a woman between 18 and 29 years old in good health and CMV-seropositive. This chain joins TRBV5-6 and TRBJ1-1; 7 bases line up with TRBD1. Sequencing input: PBMCs. The CDR3 loop reads CASRIDRETEAFF. The CDR3 DNA sequence: TGTGCCAGCAGAATAGACAGGGAAACTGAAGCTTTCTTT. The full variable domain, rest sourced from reference TRBV5-6 and TRBJ1-1, is DAGVTQSPTHLIKTRGQQVTLRCSPKSGHDTVSWYQQALGQGPQFIFQYYEEEERQRGNFPDRFSGHQFPNYSSELNVNALLLGDSALYLCASRIDRETEAFFGQGTRLTVV.